Following are 19 T cell receptor beta chains from one sample sequenced in a study of blood T cell repertoires in COVID-19. Using immunoSEQ multiplex PCR, the repertoire was profiled, and TCRdb retains in-frame clones only, with some absent. The repertoire holds about 260,000 clones, just under 90% seen once, with over 0.75% in the top ten. Material for sequencing was PBMCs or T cells enriched from blood (not recorded which). These TCRs come from a man aged 50 to 59 who had been exposed to COVID-19.

This clone was picked up one time. The chain uses TRBV27 and TRBJ1-5; 11 positions match TRBD1. The J segment lost 6 bases and the V segment lost 6 bases, leaving 4 bases of the junction unmatched. The germline V gene encodes CDR1 MNHEY and CDR2 SMNVEV (reference sequence). The CDR3 extends over 14 amino acids. This CDR3 is CASRRDRGAQPQHF. The CDR3 DNA sequence: TGTGCCAGCAGGCGGGACAGGGGGGCTCAGCCCCAGCATTTT.

V gene TRBV11-2 combines with J gene TRBJ2-3; 10 positions match TRBD2. The CDR3 length is 14 residues. Looked up from germline, CDR1 is SGHAT and CDR2 is FQNNGV. With 6 bases clipped from V and 7 bases from J, the junction kept 7 bases outside the gene matches. Here the CDR3 reads CASSLSSGRYTQYF. DNA for the CDR3: TGTGCCAGCAGTCTTTCTAGCGGGAGATATACGCAGTATTTT.

This clone was seen only once. This rearrangement joins TRBV5-3 to TRBJ1-4; D uncertain. TRBV5-3 carries the ORF label, with uncertain function. CDR3 size: 12 residues. Between the trimmed V and J ends, which lost 5 bases and 6 bases, there was a span of 8 bases. The CDR3 spells CARSSCDEKLFF. CDR3 nucleotide sequence: TGTGCCAGAAGTAGTTGTGATGAAAAACTGTTTTTT.

The chain combines TRBV12-3 or TRBV12-4 with TRBJ1-1, with 7 positions matching TRBD1. V was clipped by 5 bases and J by 9 bases; unmatched bases: 9. This CDR3 is built from 13 residues. The CDR3 DNA is TGTGCCAGCAGTCCCCTCCGACAGGGACAAGCTTTCTTT. Amino acids: CASSPLRQGQAFF.

This sequence joins TRBV7-3 and TRBJ1-1; TRBD1 might be the D (5 bases). Trimming stripped 5 bases from V and 1 base from J, with 8 bases between. Germline-derived CDR1 and CDR2 are SGHTA and FQGTGA. The CDR3 spans 13 residues. The CDR3 region is CASSRQTNTEAFF. CDR3 nucleotides: TGTGCCAGCAGCCGACAGACGAACACTGAAGCTTTCTTT.

The rearrangement links TRBV7-2 to TRBJ1-3, with TRBD1 matching over 7 bases. The V and J ends lost 5 bases and 7 bases, in that order; junction bases with no gene match: 11. In germline, CDR1 is SGHTA, CDR2 FQGNSA. This CDR3 spans 15 amino acids. The CDR3 bases are TGTGCCAGCAGCCGGCGGGACAGCCGCCGGAACACCATATATTTT. As protein: CASSRRDSRRNTIYF. Variable domain in full (rest from reference TRBV7-2 and TRBJ1-3): GAGVSQSPSNKVTEKGKDVELRCDPISGHTALYWYRQSLGQGLEFLIYFQGNSAPDKSGLPSDRFSAERTGGSVSTLTIQRTQQEDSAVYLCASSRRDSRRNTIYFGEGSWLTVV.

This clone is a singleton in its sample. The chain carries TRBV6-4 and TRBJ2-2, with TRBD1 as a possible D gene (6 bases). Germline CDR1 is MRHNA and CDR2 is SNTAGT. The CDR3 contains 14 residues. The V gene lost 8 bases and the J gene lost 0 bases, with 10 bases spanning the gap. The CDR3 bases are TGTGCCAGCCGGGGACAATCGAACACCGGGGAGCTGTTTTTT. Translation gives CASRGQSNTGELFF.

The chain is built from TRBV27 and TRBJ2-3, with 7 bases lining up with TRBD2. The CDR3 loop spans 17 amino acids. Germline V CDR1 and CDR2: MNHEY, SMNVEV (reference sequence). J was trimmed by 6 bases and V by 5 bases; bases with no gene match: 17. CDR3 residues: CASSTRGSGRLDDTQYF. In DNA, the CDR3 is TGTGCCAGCAGTACCCGGGGTAGCGGGCGCCTTGATGATACGCAGTATTTT.

The chain recombines TRBV9 with TRBJ1-1, with TRBD1 as a possible D gene (5 bases). The CDR3 is 13 amino acids. V lost 0 bases and J lost 4, with 7 bases in between. CDR1 SGDLS and CDR2 YYNGEE come from the germline V gene. DNA of the CDR3: TGTGCCAGCAGCGTAGAGGGGTTCACTGAAGCTTTCTTT. This gives the protein CASSVEGFTEAFF.

The chain has TRBV5-1 and TRBJ2-5; no definite D call. Germline V lookup: CDR1 SGHRS, CDR2 YFSETQ. This CDR3 spans 14 amino acids. V was cut by 4 bases and J by 3 bases, with 13 bases left in between. CDR3 residues: CASSLTTSKETQYF. The CDR3 nucleotides read TGCGCCAGCAGCCTTACTACGTCAAAAGAGACCCAGTACTTC.

This chain uses TRBV10-1 with TRBJ2-2, with TRBD1 matching 7 bases. CDR1 and CDR2 from the germline V gene are WNHNN and SYGVQD (reference sequence). Trimming cost V 3 bases and J 1 base; bases outside gene matches: 2. This CDR3 has 15 residues. The CDR3: CASSERTGNTGELFF. The CDR3 nucleotides read TGCGCCAGCAGTGAAAGGACAGGGAACACCGGGGAGCTGTTTTTT.

The gene calls are TRBV5-1 and TRBJ2-2; TRBD1 might be the D (5 bases). The CDR3 has 18 amino acids. The germline gives CDR1 SGHRS, CDR2 YFSETQ. V was trimmed by 4 bases and J by 1 base, leaving 20 bases between them. Here the CDR3 DNA reads TGCGCCAGCAGCCCGCGCAGGTCGCAGGGCTGGAACACCGGGGAGCTGTTTTTT. As protein: CASSPRRSQGWNTGELFF.

The rearrangement joins TRBV5-1 to TRBJ2-3, with 12 bases aligning to TRBD2. The germline gives CDR1 SGHRS, CDR2 YFSETQ. CDR3 size: 16 residues. V trimming: 7 bases; J trimming: 2 bases; junction bases outside the gene matches: 8. The chain's CDR3 is CASGPLAGGLTDTQYF. The CDR3 coding sequence is TGCGCCAGCGGACCTCTAGCGGGAGGGCTCACAGATACGCAGTATTTT.

The chain has TRBV4-2 and TRBJ2-2, with a possible D match to TRBD2 (6 bases). V was cut by 1 base and J by 5 bases, with 14 bases left in between. The CDR3 has 16 amino acids. Germline CDR1 reads LGHNA; CDR2 reads YNFKEQ. This CDR3 reads CASSQVGEGGTGELFF. DNA for the CDR3: TGTGCCAGCAGCCAAGTGGGGGAAGGAGGGACCGGGGAGCTGTTTTTT.

The rearrangement links TRBV2 to TRBJ1-4; 10 bases map to TRBD1. The V gene end was trimmed by 8 bases and the J gene end by 8 bases; junction bases not matched to a gene: 5. The length of the CDR3 is 13 residues. Looked up from germline, CDR1 is SNHLY and CDR2 is FYNNEI. The CDR3 DNA reads as TGTGCCAGCTGGGACAGGGGACGAGAAAAACTGTTTTTT. Its protein product is CASWDRGREKLFF.

This chain links TRBV28 with TRBJ2-3; possible D gene TRBD1, 5 bases. This CDR3 has 15 residues. Germline V gives CDR1 MDHEN, CDR2 SYDVKM. V lost 6 bases and J lost 0, with 13 bases in between. The CDR3 DNA reads as TGTGCCAGCAGCCAGGGTTTTGCTAGCACAGATACGCAGTATTTT. It encodes CASSQGFASTDTQYF. The variable domain in full, with the rest retrieved from reference TRBV28 and TRBJ2-3, is DVKVTQSSRYLVKRTGEKVFLECVQDMDHENMFWYRQDPGLGLRLIYFSYDVKMKEKGDIPEGYSVSREKKERFSLILESASTNQTSMYLCASSQGFASTDTQYFGPGTRLTVL.

The rearrangement uses TRBV6-5 and TRBJ1-1, with D perhaps matching TRBD1 (5 bases). V lost 5 bases to trimming and J lost 2 bases, with 12 bases between them. The CDR3 sequence is 14 residues long. CDR1 MNHEY and CDR2 SVGAGI come from the germline V gene. CDR3: CASSPPRGNTEAFF. CDR3 nucleotide sequence: TGTGCCAGCAGTCCCCCTAGGGGTAACACTGAAGCTTTCTTT.

The J gene is TRBJ1-5, the V gene TRBV6-4, with 8 bases lining up with TRBD1. CDR3 length: 17 residues. The junction had 14 bases not matched to a gene; V was cut back by 5 bases and J by 5 bases. CDR1 and CDR2 from the germline V gene are MRHNA and SNTAGT. The CDR3 region is CASSLRRTGIFDQPQHF. The CDR3 DNA is TGTGCCAGCAGTCTGAGGAGGACAGGGATTTTCGATCAGCCCCAGCATTTT.

CDR3 bases: TGTGCCAGCAGCCTTAGCGGGGGGGCCTATGAGACCCAGTACTTC. Protein: CASSLSGGAYETQYF. The chain has TRBV7-2 and TRBJ2-5, with TRBD2 identical over 11 bases. The length of the CDR3 is 15 residues. V dropped 5 bases and J dropped 5; count of bases not matched to a gene: 7. Germline V lookup: CDR1 SGHTA, CDR2 FQGNSA.